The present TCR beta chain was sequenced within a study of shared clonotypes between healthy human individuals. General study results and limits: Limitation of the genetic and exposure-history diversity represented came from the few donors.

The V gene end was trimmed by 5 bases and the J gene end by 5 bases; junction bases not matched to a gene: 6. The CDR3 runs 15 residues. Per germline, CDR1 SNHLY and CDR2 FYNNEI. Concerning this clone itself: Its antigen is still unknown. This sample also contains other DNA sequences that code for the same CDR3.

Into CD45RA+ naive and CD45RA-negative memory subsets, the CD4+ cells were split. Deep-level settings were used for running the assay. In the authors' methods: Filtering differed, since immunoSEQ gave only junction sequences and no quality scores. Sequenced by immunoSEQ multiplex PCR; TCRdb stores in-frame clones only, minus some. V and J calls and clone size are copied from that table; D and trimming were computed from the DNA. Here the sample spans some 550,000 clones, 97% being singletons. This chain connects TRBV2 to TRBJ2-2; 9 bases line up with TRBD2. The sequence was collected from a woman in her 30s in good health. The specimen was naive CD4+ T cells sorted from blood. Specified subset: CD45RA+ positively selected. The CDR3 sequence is CASSPGLAGTGELFF. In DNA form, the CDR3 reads TGTGCCAGCAGTCCCGGGCTAGCGGGGACCGGGGAGCTGTTTTTT. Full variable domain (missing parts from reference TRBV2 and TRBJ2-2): EPEVTQTPSHQVTQMGQEVILRCVPISNHLYFYWYRQILGQKVEFLVSFYNNEISEKSEIFDDQFSVERPDGSNFTLKIRSTKLEDSAMYFCASSPGLAGTGELFFGEGSRLTVL.